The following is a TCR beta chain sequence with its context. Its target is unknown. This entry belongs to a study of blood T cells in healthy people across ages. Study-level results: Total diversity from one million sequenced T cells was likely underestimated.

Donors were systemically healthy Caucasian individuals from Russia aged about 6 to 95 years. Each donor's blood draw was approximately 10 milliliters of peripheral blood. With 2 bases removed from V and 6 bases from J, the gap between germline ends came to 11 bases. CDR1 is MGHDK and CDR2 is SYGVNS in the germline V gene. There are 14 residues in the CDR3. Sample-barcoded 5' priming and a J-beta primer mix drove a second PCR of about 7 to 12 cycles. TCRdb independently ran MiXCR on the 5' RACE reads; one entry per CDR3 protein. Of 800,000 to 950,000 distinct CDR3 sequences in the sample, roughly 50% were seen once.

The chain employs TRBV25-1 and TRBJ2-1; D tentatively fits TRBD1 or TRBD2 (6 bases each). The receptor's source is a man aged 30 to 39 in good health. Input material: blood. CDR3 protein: CASSEAGTFNEQFF. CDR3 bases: TGTGCCAGCAGTGAAGCGGGGACATTCAATGAGCAGTTCTTC.